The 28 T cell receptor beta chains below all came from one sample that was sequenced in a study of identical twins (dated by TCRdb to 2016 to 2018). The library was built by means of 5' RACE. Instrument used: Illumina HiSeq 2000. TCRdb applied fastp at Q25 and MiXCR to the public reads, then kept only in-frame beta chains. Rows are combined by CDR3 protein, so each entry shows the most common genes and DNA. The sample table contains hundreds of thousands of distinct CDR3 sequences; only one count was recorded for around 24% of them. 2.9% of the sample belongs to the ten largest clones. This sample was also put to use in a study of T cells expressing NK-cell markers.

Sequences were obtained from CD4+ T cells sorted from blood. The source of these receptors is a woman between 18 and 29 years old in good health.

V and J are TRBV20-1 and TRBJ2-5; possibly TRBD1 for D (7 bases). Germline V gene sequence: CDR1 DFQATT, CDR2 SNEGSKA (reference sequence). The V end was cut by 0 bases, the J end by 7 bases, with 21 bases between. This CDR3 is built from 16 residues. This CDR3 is CSARDPGATGMVTQYF. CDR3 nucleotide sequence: TGCAGTGCTAGAGATCCGGGGGCGACAGGGATGGTGACCCAGTACTTC.

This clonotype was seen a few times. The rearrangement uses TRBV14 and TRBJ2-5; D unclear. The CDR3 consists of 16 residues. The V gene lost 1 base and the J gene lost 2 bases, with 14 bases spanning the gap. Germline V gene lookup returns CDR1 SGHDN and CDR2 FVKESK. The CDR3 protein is CASSQAKTKWQETQYF. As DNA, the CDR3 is TGTGCCAGCAGCCAAGCAAAGACCAAGTGGCAAGAGACCCAGTACTTC.

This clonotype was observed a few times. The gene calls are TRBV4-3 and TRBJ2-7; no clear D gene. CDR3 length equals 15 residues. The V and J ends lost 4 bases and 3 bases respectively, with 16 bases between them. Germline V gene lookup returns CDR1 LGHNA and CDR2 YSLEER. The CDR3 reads CASSRILNYNYEQYF. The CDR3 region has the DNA TGCGCCAGCAGCCGCATCCTAAATTATAACTACGAGCAGTACTTC.

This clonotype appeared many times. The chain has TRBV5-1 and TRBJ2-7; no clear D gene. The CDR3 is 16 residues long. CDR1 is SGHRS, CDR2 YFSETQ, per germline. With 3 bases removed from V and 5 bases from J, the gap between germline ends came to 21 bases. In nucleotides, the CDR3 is TGCGCCAGCAGCTGGGCCTTTAACTCCCGCAACGACGAGCAGTACTTC. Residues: CASSWAFNSRNDEQYF.

The CDR3 nucleotides are TGTGCCAGCAGCCAGCGGGGAGGGGGAATTTGGTACGAGCAGTACTTC. Translating it yields CASSQRGGGIWYEQYF. The V and J genes are TRBV3-1 and TRBJ2-7; D possibly corresponds to TRBD2 (7 bases). Per germline, CDR1 LGHDT and CDR2 YNNKEL (reference sequence). The V end lost 3 bases, the J end lost 4 bases, and 19 bases lay between the germline ends. The CDR3 is 16 residues long.

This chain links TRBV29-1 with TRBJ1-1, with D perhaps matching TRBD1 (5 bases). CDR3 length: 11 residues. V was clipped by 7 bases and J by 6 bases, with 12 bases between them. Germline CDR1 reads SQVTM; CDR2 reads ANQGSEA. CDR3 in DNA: TGCAGCGGGGGAGCAGGGCCTGAAGCTTTCTTT. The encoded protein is CSGGAGPEAFF. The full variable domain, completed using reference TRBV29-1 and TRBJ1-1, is SAVISQKPSRDICQRGTSLTIQCQVDSQVTMMFWYRQQPGQSLTLIATANQGSEATYESGFVIDKFPISRPNLTFSTLTVSNMSPEDSSIYLCSGGAGPEAFFGQGTRLTVV.

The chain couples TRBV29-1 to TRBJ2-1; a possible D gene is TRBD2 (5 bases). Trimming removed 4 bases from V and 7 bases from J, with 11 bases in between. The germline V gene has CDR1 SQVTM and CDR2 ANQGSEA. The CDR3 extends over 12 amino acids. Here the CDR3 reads CSVAAVSNEQFF. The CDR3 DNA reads TGCAGCGTTGCAGCGGTGTCAAATGAGCAGTTCTTC.

CDR3 DNA sequence: TGCAGTGCTAGAGCAGGGGCCACCGGGGAGCTGTTTTTT. Its protein product is CSARAGATGELFF. V is TRBV20-1 and J is TRBJ2-2; weak D call: TRBD1 (6 bases). V was cut by 1 base and J by 4 bases, with 7 bases left in between. Germline lookup yields CDR1 DFQATT and CDR2 SNEGSKA (reference sequence). The CDR3 consists of 13 residues.

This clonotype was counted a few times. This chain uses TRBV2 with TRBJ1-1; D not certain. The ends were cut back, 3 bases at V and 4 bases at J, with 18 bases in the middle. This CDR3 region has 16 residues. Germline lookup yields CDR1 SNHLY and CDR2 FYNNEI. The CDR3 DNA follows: TGTGCCAGCAGTGATTCGCGCGGGTTCGGAACCACTGAAGCTTTCTTT. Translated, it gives CASSDSRGFGTTEAFF.

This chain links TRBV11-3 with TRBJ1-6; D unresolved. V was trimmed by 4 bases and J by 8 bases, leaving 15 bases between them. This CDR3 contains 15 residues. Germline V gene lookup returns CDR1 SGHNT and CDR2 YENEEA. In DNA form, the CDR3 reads TGTGCCAGCAGCTCCCAAGGCCTTGCTTATTCACCCCTCCACTTT. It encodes CASSSQGLAYSPLHF.

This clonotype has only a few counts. The CDR3 spells CASSVGTSGSAGTQYF. The DNA for the CDR3 is TGTGCCAGCAGCGTGGGGACTAGCGGGAGCGCGGGTACGCAGTATTTT. J is TRBJ2-3 and V is TRBV9; 14 bases map to TRBD2. V lost 2 bases, J lost 8 bases, and 7 bases stayed unmatched. CDR3 length: 16 amino acids. Germline V gene lookup returns CDR1 SGDLS and CDR2 YYNGEE.

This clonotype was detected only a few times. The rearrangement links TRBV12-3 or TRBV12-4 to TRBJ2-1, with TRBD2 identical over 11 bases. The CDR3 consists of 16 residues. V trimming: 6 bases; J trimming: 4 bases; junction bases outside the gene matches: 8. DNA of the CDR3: TGTGCCAGCAGACCCCTCGGACTAGCGGGTTACAATGAGCAGTTCTTC. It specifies CASRPLGLAGYNEQFF.

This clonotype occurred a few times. CDR3 DNA: TGTGCCAGCAGACTTGGGGGCAATGAGCAGTTCTTC. Translation: CASRLGGNEQFF. The V and J genes are TRBV2 and TRBJ2-1, with D possibly called TRBD1 or TRBD2 (5 bases each). The CDR3 is 12 amino acids. V lost 6 bases and J lost 6, with 9 bases in between. The germline V gene encodes CDR1 SNHLY and CDR2 FYNNEI.

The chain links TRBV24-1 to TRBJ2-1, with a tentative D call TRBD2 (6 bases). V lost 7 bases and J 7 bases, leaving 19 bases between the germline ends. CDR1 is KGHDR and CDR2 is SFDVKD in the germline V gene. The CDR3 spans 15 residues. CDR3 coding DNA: TGTGCCACCAGCCAAGGTGCTCTGGGGGGAAATGAGCAGTTCTTC. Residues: CATSQGALGGNEQFF.

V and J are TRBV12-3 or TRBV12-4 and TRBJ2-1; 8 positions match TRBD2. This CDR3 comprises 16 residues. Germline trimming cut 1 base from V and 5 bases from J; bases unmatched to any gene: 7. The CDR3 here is CASSLVWRGANNEQFF. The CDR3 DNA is TGTGCCAGCAGTTTAGTGTGGCGGGGGGCTAACAATGAGCAGTTCTTC.

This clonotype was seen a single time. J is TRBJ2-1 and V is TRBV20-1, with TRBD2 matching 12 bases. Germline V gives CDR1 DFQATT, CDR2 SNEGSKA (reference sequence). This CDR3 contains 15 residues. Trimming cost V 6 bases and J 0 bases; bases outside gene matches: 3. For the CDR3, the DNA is TGCAGTGCAGGACTAGCGGGAAGCTCCTACAATGAGCAGTTCTTC. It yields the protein CSAGLAGSSYNEQFF.

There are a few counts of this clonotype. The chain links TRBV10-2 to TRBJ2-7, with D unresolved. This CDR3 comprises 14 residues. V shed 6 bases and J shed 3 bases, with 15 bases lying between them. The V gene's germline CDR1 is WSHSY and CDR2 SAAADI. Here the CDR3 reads CASRGWQEYYEQYF. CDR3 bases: TGCGCCAGCAGAGGTTGGCAGGAATACTACGAGCAGTACTTC.

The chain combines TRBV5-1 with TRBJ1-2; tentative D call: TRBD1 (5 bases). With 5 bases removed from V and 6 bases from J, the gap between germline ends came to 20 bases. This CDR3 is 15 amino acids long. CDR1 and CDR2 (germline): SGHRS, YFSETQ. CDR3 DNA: TGCGCCAGCAGTTCGCCGGGGCGCGATTCCAATGGCTACACCTTC. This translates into CASSSPGRDSNGYTF. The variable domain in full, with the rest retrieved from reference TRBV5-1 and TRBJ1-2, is KAGVTQTPRYLIKTRGQQVTLSCSPISGHRSVSWYQQTPGQGLQFLFEYFSETQRNKGNFPGRFSGRQFSNSRSEMNVSTLELGDSALYLCASSSPGRDSNGYTFGSGTRLTVV.

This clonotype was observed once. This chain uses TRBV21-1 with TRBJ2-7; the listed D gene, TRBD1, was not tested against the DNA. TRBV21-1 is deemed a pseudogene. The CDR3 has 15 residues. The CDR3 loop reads CASLHRDRGSYEQYF. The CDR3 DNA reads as TGTGCCAGCCTCCACCGGGACAGGGGATCCTACGAGCAGTACTTC.

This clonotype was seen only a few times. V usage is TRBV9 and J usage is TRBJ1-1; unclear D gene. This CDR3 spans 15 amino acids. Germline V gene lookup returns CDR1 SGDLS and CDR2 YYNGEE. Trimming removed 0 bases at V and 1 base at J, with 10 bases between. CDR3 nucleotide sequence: TGTGCCAGCAGCGTAGATCTACGAGGGAACACTGAAGCTTTCTTT. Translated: CASSVDLRGNTEAFF.

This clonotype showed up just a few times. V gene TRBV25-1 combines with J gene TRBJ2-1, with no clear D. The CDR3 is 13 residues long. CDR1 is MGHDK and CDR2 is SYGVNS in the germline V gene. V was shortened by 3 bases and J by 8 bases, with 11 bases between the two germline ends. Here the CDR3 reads CASSDARLDEQFF. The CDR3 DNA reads TGTGCCAGCAGTGACGCTAGATTGGATGAGCAGTTCTTC.

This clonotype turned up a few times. CDR3 protein: CASSGRTVYEQYF. Here the CDR3 DNA reads TGTGCCAGCAGTGGGAGGACAGTCTACGAGCAGTACTTC. V is TRBV12-3 or TRBV12-4 and J is TRBJ2-7; either TRBD1 or TRBD2 may fit D (6 bases each). The CDR3 covers 13 residues. V was shortened by 5 bases and J by 3 bases, with 11 bases between the two germline ends.

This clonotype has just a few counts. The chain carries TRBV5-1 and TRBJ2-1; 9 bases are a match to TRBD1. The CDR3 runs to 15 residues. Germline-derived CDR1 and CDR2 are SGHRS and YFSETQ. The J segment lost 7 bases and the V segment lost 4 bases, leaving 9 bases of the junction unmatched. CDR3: CASSGGGQGINEQFF. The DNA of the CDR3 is TGCGCCAGCAGCGGAGGAGGACAGGGGATAAATGAGCAGTTCTTC.

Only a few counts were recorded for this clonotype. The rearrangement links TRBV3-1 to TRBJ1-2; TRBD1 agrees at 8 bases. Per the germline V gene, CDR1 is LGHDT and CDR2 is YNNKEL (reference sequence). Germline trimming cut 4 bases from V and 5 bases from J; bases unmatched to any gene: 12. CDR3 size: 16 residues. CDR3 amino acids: CASSPSDRVRGYGYTF. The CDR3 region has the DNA TGTGCCAGCAGCCCCTCGGACAGGGTAAGGGGATATGGCTACACCTTC.

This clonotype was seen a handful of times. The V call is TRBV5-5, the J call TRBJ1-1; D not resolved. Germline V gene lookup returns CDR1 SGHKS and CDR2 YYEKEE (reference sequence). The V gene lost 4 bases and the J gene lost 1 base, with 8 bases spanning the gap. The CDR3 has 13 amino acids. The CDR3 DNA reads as TGTGCCAGCAGCAACATTACGAACACTGAAGCTTTCTTT. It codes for CASSNITNTEAFF. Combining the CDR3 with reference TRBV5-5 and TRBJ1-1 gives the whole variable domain DAGVTQSPTHLIKTRGQQVTLRCSPISGHKSVSWYQQVLGQGPQFIFQYYEKEERGRGNFPDRFSARQFPNYSSELNVNALLLGDSALYLCASSNITNTEAFFGQGTRLTVV.

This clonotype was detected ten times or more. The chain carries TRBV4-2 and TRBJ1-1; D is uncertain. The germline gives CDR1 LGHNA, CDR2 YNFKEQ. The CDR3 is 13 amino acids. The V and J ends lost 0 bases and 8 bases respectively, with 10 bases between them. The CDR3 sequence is CASSQDHGTEAFF. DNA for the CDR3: TGTGCCAGCAGCCAAGATCATGGAACCGAAGCTTTCTTT.

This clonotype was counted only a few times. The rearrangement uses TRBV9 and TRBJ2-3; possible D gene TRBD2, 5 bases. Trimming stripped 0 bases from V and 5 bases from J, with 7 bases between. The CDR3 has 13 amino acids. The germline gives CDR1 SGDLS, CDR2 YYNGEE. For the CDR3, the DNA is TGTGCCAGCAGCGTAGAGGGAGTAGATACGCAGTATTTT. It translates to CASSVEGVDTQYF. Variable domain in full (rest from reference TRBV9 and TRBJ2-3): DSGVTQTPKHLITATGQRVTLRCSPRSGDLSVYWYQQSLDQGLQFLIQYYNGEERAKGNILERFSAQQFPDLHSELNLSSLELGDSALYFCASSVEGVDTQYFGPGTRLTVL.

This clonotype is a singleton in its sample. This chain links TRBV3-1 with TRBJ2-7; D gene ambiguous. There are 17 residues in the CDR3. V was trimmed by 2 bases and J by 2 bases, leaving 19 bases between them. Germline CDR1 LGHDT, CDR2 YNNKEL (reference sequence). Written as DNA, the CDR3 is TGTGCCAGCAGCCAATTTAAAAGGTGGGCCAGTACCTACGAGCAGTACTTC. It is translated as CASSQFKRWASTYEQYF.